This paragraph covers one T cell receptor beta chain sequence. This clonotype was seen only once. No antigen is known for it. The conserved final phenylalanine or tryptophan is absent from the CDR3, which likely points to a read error. Patients chosen for sequencing had shown expansion of CD8+CD57+ cells by flow cytometry. All patients had severe acquired aplastic anemia diagnosed by International Study of Aplastic Anemia and Agranulocytosis and Camitta criteria. No patient had received any therapy when blood was sampled. TCR repertoires of sorted CD4+ and CD8+ blood T cells from severe aplastic anemia patients and healthy subjects were deep-sequenced in the study. Patients were enrolled under clinicaltrials.gov protocols 00001620, 01623167, 00001397, 00071045, 00081523 and 00961064 in the USA. Ficoll-Paque density gradient centrifugation was used to isolate peripheral blood mononuclear cells. Before DNA extraction, CD4+ and CD8+ T cells were sorted with FACS or magnetic beads.

The data originate from a study of CD8+CD57+ T cells in acquired aplastic anemia (dated by TCRdb to 2016 to 2019). Notes on the research overall: A mean of about 3 ug of DNA, ranging from roughly 0.17 to 30 ug, was extracted from sorted CD4+ and CD8+ cells. A CD8+CD57+ expansion meant a frequency higher than the mean frequency seen in healthy subjects.

Results the study describes overall, beyond this receptor: No significant difference in CD8+ Simpson's diversity was found between patients and healthy controls (P=0.060). Although 25 to 30 CD8+ CDR3 sequences were shared by patients and controls, these sequences appeared highly expressed in patients and within the immunodominant clones of patients.

Genomic DNA served as template for TCR beta VDJ combination and CDR3 sequence profiling. An Illumina HiSeq 2000 was the platform used for TCR repertoire sequencing. For the original study's pipeline: Repertoires were assessed using TRBV/TRBJ rearrangement plots, CDR3 size and DJ length profiles, and Simpson's diversity index. The immunodominant clone was defined as the most abundant DNA sequence in deep sequencing data. CDR3 amino acid sequences were screened for sharing across subjects and were compared with published repertoires and the VDJdb database. The public reads were run again by TCRdb, first through fastp at Q25 and then through MiXCR, and only productive beta chains were kept. One record per CDR3 amino acid sequence lists the most common genes and DNA. The V and J calls and clone size come from TCRdb's table, not from the authors' own analysis. The sample includes under 250,000 distinct CDR3 sequences, with 45% to 50% observed a single time. The ten biggest clones cover 7% to 10% of the sample.

CDR1 and CDR2 (MDHEN, SYDVKM) derive from the germline V gene. Termini included, the CDR3 measures 14 amino acids. CDR3 DNA only is kept here, 42 bases in frame from base 1. Trimmed from V: 2 bases; trimmed from J: 8 bases; junction bases lacking a gene match: 5. The specimen sequenced was sorted CD4+, CD8+, or CD8+CD57+ T cells (not recorded which) from PBMCs. The TCR was taken from a human donor with aplastic anemia. This receptor chain uses TRBV28 and TRBJ2-1, with 8 bases aligning to TRBD2. The CDR3 protein: CASSLASGRYEQFL. Here is the DNA: TGTGCCAGCAGTTTAGCCAGCGGGAGATATGAGCAGTTCCTC.